This T cell receptor beta chain comes out of a study of T cell responses to AZD1222 COVID-19 vaccine. In the study overall: Second-dose groups at about 4 or about 12 weeks were pooled.

Study-level points and caveats: Mostly white British, mostly female donors; authors suggested clonal diversity may be underestimated. The study identified only 6 or 7 AZD1222 recipients as seropositive at baseline. The span of vaccine-associated CD4 TCRs extended across spike, with dominance at 160-218 and 743-854.

Points on this clone: Antigen unknown.

The table came from immunoSEQ multiplex PCR; TCRdb's copy has only in-frame clones and leaves some out. The table shows 100,000 to 150,000 clones, with under 90% occurring only once. Trimming removed 1 base from V and 8 bases from J, with 11 bases in between. Per the germline V gene, CDR1 is LGHDT and CDR2 is YNNKEL (reference sequence). CDR3 length equals 13 residues. The starting material was peripheral blood, obtained on day 0 of AZD1222 vaccination. The TCR comes from an adult in good health. The chain carries TRBV3-1 (or the pseudogene TRBV3-2) and TRBJ1-1; D unresolved. The CDR3 nucleotides are TGTGCCAGCAGCCAAGTAGAGGGTACGGAAGCTTTCTTT. Protein: CASSQVEGTEAFF.